Presented here are 9 T cell receptor beta chains from one specimen sequenced in a study of shared clonotypes between healthy human individuals. The data were produced by immunoSEQ multiplex PCR, yet TCRdb's version contains in-frame clones alone and is incomplete. Among some 500,000 clones listed, 95% to 96% were seen once. The sample comprised naive CD4+ T cells sorted from blood. As for subset: CD45RA+ positively selected. Receptors originate from a woman aged 25 to 39 in good health.

This clone was picked up one time. The rearrangement uses TRBV2 and TRBJ1-1, with 7 bases identical to TRBD1. J lost 6 bases, V lost 7 bases, and 8 bases had no gene match. The CDR3 has 13 amino acids. Germline loops: CDR1 SNHLY, CDR2 FYNNEI. CDR3 DNA: TGTGCCAGCACTGGGACAGCCAACGCTGAAGCTTTCTTT. This codes for CASTGTANAEAFF.

This chain joins TRBV18 and TRBJ1-2; 8 bases fit TRBD1. Germline values: CDR1 KGHSH, CDR2 LQKENI. After removal of 3 bases from V and 8 bases from J, the junction contained 14 bases not matched to a gene. This CDR3 region has 16 residues. The CDR3 region is CASSPGTGFPLGGYTF. The DNA for the CDR3 is TGTGCCAGCTCACCCGGGACAGGTTTTCCCCTTGGCGGCTACACCTTC.

The V and J genes are TRBV18 and TRBJ1-2; the D gene is possibly TRBD1 (6 bases). Trimming pared 2 bases from V and 2 bases from J, leaving 12 bases between. This CDR3 comprises 15 residues. Per germline, CDR1 KGHSH and CDR2 LQKENI. CDR3 coding DNA: TGTGCCAGCTCACCATCCAGGGGACCCAACTATGGCTACACCTTC. Its protein is CASSPSRGPNYGYTF.

Turning to this clone: Other DNA sequences of this sample code for an identical CDR3. This chain uses TRBV27 with TRBJ2-7; 12 bases match TRBD2. The CDR3 totals 14 residues. Germline-derived CDR1 and CDR2 are MNHEY and SMNVEV (reference sequence). J was trimmed by 2 bases and V by 6 bases; bases with no gene match: 2. The CDR3 spells CASSRLAGAYEQYF. CDR3 coding DNA: TGTGCCAGCAGCAGACTAGCGGGGGCCTACGAGCAGTACTTC.

This chain links TRBV9 with TRBJ1-1, with a weak D call TRBD1 (5 bases). V shed 1 base and J shed 8 bases, with 12 bases lying between them. The CDR3 sequence is 13 residues long. Germline CDR1 SGDLS, CDR2 YYNGEE. The CDR3 DNA reads TGTGCCAGCAGCGTAAGTTTCCGGGGCGAAGCTTTCTTT. The encoded protein is CASSVSFRGEAFF.

The chain recombines TRBV10-2 with TRBJ2-5; TRBD2 aligns across 7 bases. Germline V gene data show CDR1 as WSHSY and CDR2 as SAAADI. This CDR3 spans 13 amino acids. Unmatched junction bases numbered 5, after V lost 6 bases and J lost 4 bases. The CDR3: CASRVAGGETQYF. The CDR3 region has the DNA TGCGCCAGCAGAGTAGCGGGTGGAGAGACCCAGTACTTC.

The genes are TRBV28 and TRBJ1-5, with unresolved D. The V end lost 5 bases, the J end lost 6 bases, and 17 bases lay between the germline ends. The CDR3 length is 15 residues. Germline V lookup: CDR1 MDHEN, CDR2 SYDVKM. The CDR3 region has the DNA TGTGCCAGCAGTATGTTTCCTGGAGAGGGTCAGCCCCAGCATTTT. Translated, it gives CASSMFPGEGQPQHF.

The rearrangement links TRBV23-1 to TRBJ2-1; 9 bases are a match to TRBD1. TRBV23-1 is designated an ORF whose function remains uncertain. The J segment lost 4 bases and the V segment lost 4 bases, leaving 8 bases of the junction unmatched. The CDR3 loop spans 16 amino acids. The CDR3 region has the DNA TGCGCCAGCAGTCTGCCCCGGGACAGGGATTACAATGAGCAGTTCTTC. Translated: CASSLPRDRDYNEQFF.

The rearrangement joins TRBV23-1 to TRBJ1-1, with D maybe TRBD1 (6 bases). TRBV23-1 is flagged as an ORF with uncertain function. The V gene lost 2 bases and the J gene lost 1 base, with 14 bases spanning the gap. CDR3 length: 16 amino acids. As DNA, the CDR3 is TGCGCCAGCAGTCAAATTGGGGGGCCGGGGAACACTGAAGCTTTCTTT. Protein sequence: CASSQIGGPGNTEAFF.